This T cell receptor beta chain derives from a study of regulatory T cells in long-lasting Graves disease. Construction of TCR beta libraries relied on iRepertoire HTBI primers and on Arm-PCR targeting CDR3 regions. TCRdb recomputed calls from the multiplex PCR reads with MiXCR, one row per CDR3 protein. The sample lists about 430,000 distinct CDR3 sequences, approximately 16% seen once, with approximately 7.8% in the top ten. Regarding time point: newly diagnosed GD, antithyroid drugs for less than 3 months. PBMCs provided the RNA from which the TCR library was made. This clonotype was counted many times. A much larger clone differs by one base, so this may be a read error. The sample also formed part of further work on T cells in Graves' hyperthyroidism and ophthalmopathy.

The TCR sequence derives from a woman in her 40s with Graves disease. This specimen consisted of peripheral blood mononuclear cells (PBMCs), obtained at new diagnosis, from a patient treated with antithyroid drugs.

Here the CDR3 DNA reads TGTGCCGGCAGCGGAGAGGGGGTCGGACCACAAGAGACCCAGTACTTC. It yields the protein CAGSGEGVGPQETQYF. The chain uses TRBV11-2 and TRBJ2-5, with D possibly being TRBD1 (6 bases). Germline lookup yields CDR1 SGHAT and CDR2 FQNNGV. This CDR3 spans 16 amino acids. The variable domain in full, completed from reference TRBV11-2 and TRBJ2-5, reads EAGVAQSPRYKIIEKRQSVAFWCNPISGHATLYWYQQILGQGPKLLIQFQNNGVVDDSQLPKDRFSAERLKGVDSTLKIQPAKLEDSAVYLCAGSGEGVGPQETQYFGPGTRLLVL.